Listed below are T cell receptor beta chains from one sample, sequenced in a study of blood T cells in healthy people across ages. TCRdb reanalysed the 5' RACE reads using MiXCR and keeps one entry per CDR3 protein. The sample consists of roughly 2 million distinct CDR3 sequences, roughly 50% of them appearing once. The sample consisted of blood. The receptor source for this set is a woman between 40 and 50 years old in good health. Both conserved end residues are part of each CDR3. A D gene is named only where the DNA matches it firmly. Clone size is shown for a subset of rows, as once, few, many or a class of expanded clone.

d_call	v_call	clone_size	j_call	cdr3_aa	cdr3_nt
.	TRBV20-1	.	TRBJ2-7	CSARADSFQTYEQYF	TGCAGTGCTAGGGCCGACAGCTTTCAAACCTACGAGCAGTACTTC
.	TRBV5-1	.	TRBJ2-1	CASSRTGDTYNEQFF	TGCGCCAGCAGCCGCACAGGCGACACCTACAATGAGCAGTTCTTC
TRBD1	TRBV5-1	few	TRBJ2-3	CASSITGVDTQYF	TGCGCCAGCAGCATTACAGGGGTTGATACGCAGTATTTT
TRBD1	TRBV5-1	.	TRBJ2-5	CASSLVGQDQETLYF	TGCGCCAGCAGCTTGGTCGGACAGGACCAAGAGACCCTGTACTTC
.	TRBV9	few	TRBJ2-3	CASSVAKRTDTQYF	TGTGCCAGCAGCGTAGCTAAGCGCACAGATACGCAGTATTTT
TRBD1	TRBV6-5	.	TRBJ2-7	CASGDRWNEQYF	TGTGCCAGCGGGGACAGGTGGAACGAGCAGTACTTC
.	TRBV6-7	.	TRBJ2-7	CASSWDRDKPYEQYF	TGTGCCAGCAGTTGGGACCGGGACAAGCCCTACGAGCAGTACTTC
.	TRBV28	few	TRBJ2-7	CASTPHRTYEQYF	TGTGCCAGCACCCCGCACAGGACCTACGAGCAGTACTTC
.	TRBV5-5	.	TRBJ1-5	CASSPPQHF	TGTGCCAGCAGCCCTCCCCAGCATTTT
.	TRBV13	.	TRBJ1-2	CASSLTDHYGYTF	TGTGCCAGCAGCTTAACAGATCACTATGGCTACACCTTC
.	TRBV4-1	.	TRBJ1-6	CASSQDVGRGNSPLHF	TGCGCCAGCAGCCAAGACGTCGGCAGAGGGAATTCACCCCTCCACTTT
.	TRBV12-3/TRBV12-4	.	TRBJ2-7	CASTRDIEQSSYEQYF	TGTGCCAGCACCCGGGATATCGAGCAAAGCTCCTACGAGCAGTACTTC
TRBD1	TRBV5-4	few	TRBJ2-7	CASSSGQANPYEQYF	TGTGCCAGCAGCTCCGGACAGGCAAATCCCTACGAGCAGTACTTC
TRBD1	TRBV5-1	few	TRBJ1-2	CASSSKTGVAYGYTF	TGCGCCAGCAGCTCCAAGACAGGGGTTGCCTATGGCTACACCTTC
.	TRBV7-9	few	TRBJ2-7	CASSFSSHYEQYF	TGTGCCAGCAGCTTCTCCTCGCACTACGAGCAGTACTTC
TRBD1	TRBV7-2	.	TRBJ1-2	CASSLVWRDRVGYTF	TGTGCCAGCAGCTTAGTTTGGAGGGACAGGGTAGGCTACACCTTC
TRBD1	TRBV6-5	.	TRBJ2-1	CASSWGTGGFEQFF	TGTGCCAGCAGTTGGGGGACAGGGGGCTTTGAGCAGTTCTTC
.	TRBV7-9	.	TRBJ2-5	CASSLPGAEETQYF	TGTGCCAGCAGCTTACCGGGGGCGGAAGAGACCCAGTACTTC
.	TRBV4-3	few	TRBJ1-2	CASSEAEDYGYTF	TGCGCCAGCAGCGAAGCCGAGGACTATGGCTACACCTTC
.	TRBV6-5	once	TRBJ1-2	CASSLVAGRWGYTF	TGTGCCAGCAGCCTCGTTGCCGGACGGTGGGGCTACACCTTC
.	TRBV28	.	TRBJ2-7	CASSPARDTFRREQYF	TGTGCCAGCAGTCCCGCCCGGGATACTTTCCGGAGGGAGCAGTACTTC
.	TRBV6-2/TRBV6-3	.	TRBJ2-7	CASSYSTAPRVNEQYF	TGTGCCAGCAGTTACTCGACAGCTCCAAGGGTGAACGAGCAGTACTTC
TRBD1	TRBV14	.	TRBJ2-3	CASSQYGTGDLTDTQYF	TGTGCCAGCAGCCAGTACGGGACAGGGGACCTCACAGATACGCAGTATTTT
.	TRBV27	.	TRBJ2-7	CASSAGLSTFYEQYF	TGTGCCAGCAGTGCGGGCCTTTCTACATTCTACGAGCAGTACTTC
.	TRBV7-9	few	TRBJ2-5	CASSPMGSGTGTQYF	TGTGCCAGCAGCCCAATGGGGTCAGGGACCGGGACCCAGTACTTC
.	TRBV20-1	few	TRBJ2-1	CSARRGDNEQFF	TGCAGTGCTAGAAGGGGGGACAATGAGCAGTTCTTC
TRBD1	TRBV6-5	.	TRBJ1-2	CASSYVGQANYGYTF	TGTGCCAGCAGTTACGTGGGACAGGCAAACTATGGCTACACCTTC
.	TRBV20-1	.	TRBJ1-4	CSAREIGGEKLFF	TGCAGTGCTAGAGAAATTGGGGGTGAAAAACTGTTTTTT
TRBD2	TRBV29-1	.	TRBJ2-5	CSVERTSGGVDKQYF	TGCAGCGTGGAGCGGACTAGCGGGGGGGTAGATAAGCAGTACTTC
TRBD1	TRBV7-2	.	TRBJ1-1	CASSLEGGTGLTEAFF	TGTGCCAGCAGCTTAGAAGGGGGGACAGGTCTAACTGAAGCTTTCTTT
.	TRBV20-1	few	TRBJ2-2	CSARDVYTGELFF	TGCAGTGCTAGAGATGTGTACACCGGGGAGCTGTTTTTT
TRBD1	TRBV27	.	TRBJ2-6	CASSPRDRGFEKFLSSGANVLTF	TGTGCCAGCAGTCCCCGGGACAGGGGGTTCGAAAAGTTCCTTAGCTCTGGGGCCAACGTCCTGACTTTC
TRBD2	TRBV20-1	.	TRBJ2-1	CSAQWGLAGGHGYNEQFF	TGCAGTGCCCAATGGGGACTAGCGGGGGGGCATGGCTACAATGAGCAGTTCTTC
.	TRBV7-9	.	TRBJ1-2	CASSSLAGSVDDYTF	TGTGCCAGCAGCTCACTGGCAGGGAGTGTTGACGACTACACCTTC
TRBD1	TRBV11-3	.	TRBJ2-7	CASSPRAGTGRYEQYF	TGTGCCAGCAGCCCTAGGGCAGGGACAGGGAGATACGAGCAGTACTTC
TRBD2	TRBV7-6	once	TRBJ2-5	CATHGLAGGLVETQYF	TGTGCCACCCACGGACTGGCGGGGGGGCTGGTAGAGACCCAGTACTTC
.	TRBV29-1	.	TRBJ1-3	CSVDLGQAGNTIYF	TGCAGCGTTGACCTTGGGCAGGCTGGAAACACCATATATTTT
TRBD2	TRBV6-6	.	TRBJ2-3	CASRGGVGDTRYF	TGTGCCAGCAGGGGGGGGGTTGGAGATACGCGGTATTTT
.	TRBV6-1	.	TRBJ2-4	CAGSAGQFHRIENIQYF	TGTGCCGGCTCGGCTGGACAGTTTCACCGAATCGAGAACATTCAGTACTTC
.	TRBV5-5	.	TRBJ2-1	CASSLQQGTYNEQFF	TGTGCCAGCAGCTTGCAACAGGGTACCTACAATGAGCAGTTCTTC
.	TRBV11-2	.	TRBJ2-7	CASSLDLGGGSYEQYF	TGTGCCAGCAGCTTAGATCTAGGGGGAGGATCCTACGAGCAGTACTTC
TRBD1	TRBV29-1	once	TRBJ2-5	CSVKGQGAATQYF	TGCAGCGTTAAGGGACAGGGGGCTGCGACCCAGTACTTC
.	TRBV3-1	.	TRBJ2-7	CASSHSDWYEQYF	TGTGCCAGCAGCCATTCTGATTGGTACGAGCAGTACTTC
.	TRBV20-1	.	TRBJ2-5	CSANSNGETQYF	TGCAGTGCTAATAGTAATGGGGAGACCCAGTACTTC
.	TRBV5-1	.	TRBJ1-6	CASSLMSPGSSPLHF	TGCGCCAGCAGCTTAATGTCCCCTGGGAGTTCACCCCTCCACTTT
.	TRBV11-2	.	TRBJ2-7	CASSTGAGPEQYF	TGTGCCAGCAGCACCGGGGCAGGGCCCGAGCAGTACTTC
.	TRBV2	.	TRBJ2-1	CASSVGRNEQFF	TGTGCCAGCAGTGTAGGGCGTAATGAGCAGTTCTTC
TRBD1	TRBV28	.	TRBJ1-2	CASSLLGQGALRDYGYTF	TGTGCCAGCAGTTTATTGGGACAGGGGGCCCTCCGGGACTATGGCTACACCTTC
.	TRBV7-2	few	TRBJ2-1	CASSFDGGEQFF	TGTGCCAGCAGCTTCGACGGGGGAGAGCAGTTCTTC
TRBD2	TRBV7-2	.	TRBJ2-3	CASSSKRGGTDTQYF	TGTGCCAGCAGCTCCAAGCGGGGGGGGACAGATACGCAGTATTTT
.	TRBV12-3/TRBV12-4	.	TRBJ2-5	CASSFPAGETQYF	TGTGCCAGCAGTTTTCCAGCGGGAGAGACCCAGTACTTC
TRBD1	TRBV27	.	TRBJ2-1	CASSQQTGIEQFF	TGTGCCAGCAGTCAACAGACAGGGATTGAGCAGTTCTTC
TRBD1	TRBV19	.	TRBJ2-7	CASSTRTGGTYEQYF	TGTGCCAGTAGTACCAGGACAGGGGGAACCTACGAGCAGTACTTC
.	TRBV29-1	many	TRBJ2-7	CSVEGHGLRNEQYF	TGCAGCGTTGAGGGGCACGGACTAAGGAACGAGCAGTACTTC
.	TRBV28	few	TRBJ2-5	CASSFIQVKRETQYF	TGTGCCAGCAGTTTTATACAGGTCAAAAGGGAGACCCAGTACTTC
.	TRBV28	.	TRBJ1-6	CASSQLMGDENSPLHF	TGTGCCAGCAGTCAGCTCATGGGGGACGAGAATTCACCCCTCCACTTT
.	TRBV6-2/TRBV6-3	.	TRBJ2-3	CASSYPQLTDTQYF	TGTGCCAGCAGTTACCCCCAGCTCACAGATACGCAGTATTTT